The rows below give T cell receptor beta chains drawn from one sample of a study of cytomegalovirus exposure and HLA in healthy donors. Using immunoSEQ multiplex PCR, the repertoire was profiled, and TCRdb retains in-frame clones only, with some absent. There are some 100,000 clones in the sample; around three quarters occur only once, and 4.1% lies in the top ten. Sequencing used PBMCs. The source of these receptors is a female donor in good health and CMV-seropositive. Both conserved end residues are part of each CDR3. D genes are given only for firm matches. Rows may omit the clone size; those that give it use once, few, many or a size class.

TRBD1	TRBJ1-1	TRBV5-1	once	TGCGCCAGCACTTCCGGAGACAGGGGGCGTACTGAAGCTTTCTTT	CASTSGDRGRTEAFF
NA	TRBJ1-2	TRBV6-1	NA	TGTGCCAGCAGTGAGGCTCGGGGGGGCAACTATGGCTACACCTTC	CASSEARGGNYGYTF
NA	TRBJ2-1	TRBV29-1	NA	TGCAGCGTCGGCGGCTACAATGAGCAGTTCTTC	CSVGGYNEQFF
NA	TRBJ2-7	TRBV4-1	NA	TGCGCCAGCAGCAAGAGCCCCTACGAGCAGTACTTC	CASSKSPYEQYF
NA	TRBJ1-2	TRBV9	NA	TGTGCCAGCAGCTCGTCTTACGGGAAGGGCGGCTACACCTTC	CASSSSYGKGGYTF
NA	TRBJ2-3	TRBV27	NA	TGTGCCAGCAGTTTATCTTCGGGAAACACAGATACGCAGTATTTT	CASSLSSGNTDTQYF
NA	TRBJ2-1	TRBV6-5	NA	TGTGCCAGCAGTTACTCGCTCGTGCGCTCCTACAATGAGCAGTTCTTC	CASSYSLVRSYNEQFF
TRBD2	TRBJ2-1	TRBV5-6	NA	TGTGCCAGCAGCTTGTATAGCGGGGCATCCCTGGGCAATGAGCAGTTCTTC	CASSLYSGASLGNEQFF
TRBD1	TRBJ1-2	TRBV27	NA	TGTGCCAGCAGTTTAAGGGGGCCTAACTATGGCTACACCTTC	CASSLRGPNYGYTF
NA	TRBJ2-1	TRBV29-1	NA	TGCAGCGTTTTCAACAGGGAGAGAAATGAGCAGTTCTTC	CSVFNRERNEQFF
NA	TRBJ2-2	TRBV5-1	few	TGCGCCAGCAGCTTCAGCGGGTCAGGGGAGCTGTTTTTT	CASSFSGSGELFF
NA	TRBJ1-3	TRBV29-1	NA	TGCAGCGTCCGGGGTGGGGGACTAGGTGGAAACACCATATATTTT	CSVRGGGLGGNTIYF
NA	TRBJ2-6	TRBV18	NA	TGTGCCAGCTCGAGTCAGCCCTCTGGGGCCAACGGCCTGACTTTC	CASSSQPSGANGLTF
TRBD1	TRBJ2-3	TRBV28	NA	TGTGCCAGCAGTGCACCGGGACAGGGATCAGATACGCAGTATTTT	CASSAPGQGSDTQYF
TRBD2	TRBJ2-7	TRBV15	NA	TGTGCCACCAGCAGTAAGAGGGAGGGCTACGAGCAGTACTTC	CATSSKREGYEQYF
TRBD2	TRBJ2-7	TRBV29-1	NA	TGCAGCGTCTCGTGGGGGGGGAGCTCCTACGAGCAGTACTTC	CSVSWGGSSYEQYF
NA	TRBJ2-3	TRBV7-9	once	TGTTCCAGCAGCTTACTGAGTCCTCGGTTCACAGATACGCAGTATTTT	CSSSLLSPRFTDTQYF
TRBD1	TRBJ2-2	TRBV7-6	NA	TGTGCCAGCAGCTCCCGGGACAGGGATCCTACGAACACCGGGGAGCTGTTTTTT	CASSSRDRDPTNTGELFF
NA	TRBJ1-1	TRBV19	few	TGTGCCAGTAGCCCCAACGCCCCCCAGGGCACTGAAGCTTTCTTT	CASSPNAPQGTEAFF
NA	TRBJ1-5	TRBV6-6	NA	TGTGCCAGCAGCGGACAGAGCAATCAGCCCCAGCATTTT	CASSGQSNQPQHF
NA	TRBJ1-4	TRBV7-8	NA	TGTGCCAGCAGCTTAGACTCGAACCCAACTAATGAAAAACTGTTTTTT	CASSLDSNPTNEKLFF
NA	TRBJ1-2	TRBV7-9	NA	TGTTCCAGCAGCTTATCCACAGACAGAACCTATGGCTACACCTTC	CSSSLSTDRTYGYTF
NA	TRBJ1-2	TRBV5-5	NA	TGTGCCAGCAGCCCCCGGGCAGGGGCTTATGGCTACACCTTC	CASSPRAGAYGYTF
TRBD2	TRBJ2-5	TRBV11-1	NA	TGTGCCAGCAGCCTATCCTTAGCGGGAGGATCTCAAGAGACCCAGTACTTC	CASSLSLAGGSQETQYF
NA	TRBJ2-1	TRBV5-6	NA	TGTGCCAGCAGCTTGGGTCTAGGGGATGAGCAGTTCTTC	CASSLGLGDEQFF
TRBD1	TRBJ2-5	TRBV4-2	NA	TGTGCCAGCAGCCAAGACCCTCGGACAGGCGGTGAGACCCAGTACTTC	CASSQDPRTGGETQYF
NA	TRBJ2-5	TRBV5-1	NA	TGCGCCAGCAGCCCTGAGGGAGAGACCCAGTACTTC	CASSPEGETQYF
TRBD1	TRBJ1-5	TRBV30	NA	TGTGCCTATACGACAGGGGCTCAGCAGCCCCAGCATTTT	CAYTTGAQQPQHF
NA	TRBJ1-1	TRBV5-1	NA	TGCGCCAGCAGCTTGGGCCCGGGGGACACTGAAGCTTTCTTT	CASSLGPGDTEAFF
NA	TRBJ1-1	TRBV7-2	NA	TGTGCCAGCAGCTTAGGGGGCCAGGGGCTCACTGAAGCTTTCTTT	CASSLGGQGLTEAFF